A single TCR beta chain is shown here with its context. Its target is unknown. This sample is part of a study of T cell repertoires in cytomegalovirus infection. For the study at large: HLA-B-restricted CMV epitopes that are well studied were used alongside recently identified HLA-C-restricted ones. Public TCR beta signature analysis indicated the presence of both CMV infection and matching HLA type. Study findings and constraints: CMV-specific HLA-C-restricted TCR beta clonotypes dominated the ex vivo response. Identification of carriers of CMV plus the relevant HLA was achieved through cumulative public TCR beta family frequency.

TCRdb processed the reads anew with MiXCR; each CDR3 protein has one entry. In the table there are approximately 470,000 distinct CDR3 sequences, about 42% of which are singletons. This CDR3 region has 16 residues. After removal of 2 bases from V and 8 bases from J, the junction contained 9 bases not matched to a gene. Germline CDR1 LNHNV, CDR2 YYDKDF (reference sequence). This TCR came from a human donor in good health (CMV status not recorded). Some clones in this sample may be carry-over from other donors' samples. The V and J genes are TRBV15 and TRBJ1-4; 9 positions agree with TRBD1. The source material was cultured PBMCs, sampled from culture after CMV antigen stimulation. The CDR3 nucleotides read TGTGCCACCAGCAGATTGAGGGACAGGGTCGACGAAAAACTGTTTTTT. It codes for CATSRLRDRVDEKLFF.